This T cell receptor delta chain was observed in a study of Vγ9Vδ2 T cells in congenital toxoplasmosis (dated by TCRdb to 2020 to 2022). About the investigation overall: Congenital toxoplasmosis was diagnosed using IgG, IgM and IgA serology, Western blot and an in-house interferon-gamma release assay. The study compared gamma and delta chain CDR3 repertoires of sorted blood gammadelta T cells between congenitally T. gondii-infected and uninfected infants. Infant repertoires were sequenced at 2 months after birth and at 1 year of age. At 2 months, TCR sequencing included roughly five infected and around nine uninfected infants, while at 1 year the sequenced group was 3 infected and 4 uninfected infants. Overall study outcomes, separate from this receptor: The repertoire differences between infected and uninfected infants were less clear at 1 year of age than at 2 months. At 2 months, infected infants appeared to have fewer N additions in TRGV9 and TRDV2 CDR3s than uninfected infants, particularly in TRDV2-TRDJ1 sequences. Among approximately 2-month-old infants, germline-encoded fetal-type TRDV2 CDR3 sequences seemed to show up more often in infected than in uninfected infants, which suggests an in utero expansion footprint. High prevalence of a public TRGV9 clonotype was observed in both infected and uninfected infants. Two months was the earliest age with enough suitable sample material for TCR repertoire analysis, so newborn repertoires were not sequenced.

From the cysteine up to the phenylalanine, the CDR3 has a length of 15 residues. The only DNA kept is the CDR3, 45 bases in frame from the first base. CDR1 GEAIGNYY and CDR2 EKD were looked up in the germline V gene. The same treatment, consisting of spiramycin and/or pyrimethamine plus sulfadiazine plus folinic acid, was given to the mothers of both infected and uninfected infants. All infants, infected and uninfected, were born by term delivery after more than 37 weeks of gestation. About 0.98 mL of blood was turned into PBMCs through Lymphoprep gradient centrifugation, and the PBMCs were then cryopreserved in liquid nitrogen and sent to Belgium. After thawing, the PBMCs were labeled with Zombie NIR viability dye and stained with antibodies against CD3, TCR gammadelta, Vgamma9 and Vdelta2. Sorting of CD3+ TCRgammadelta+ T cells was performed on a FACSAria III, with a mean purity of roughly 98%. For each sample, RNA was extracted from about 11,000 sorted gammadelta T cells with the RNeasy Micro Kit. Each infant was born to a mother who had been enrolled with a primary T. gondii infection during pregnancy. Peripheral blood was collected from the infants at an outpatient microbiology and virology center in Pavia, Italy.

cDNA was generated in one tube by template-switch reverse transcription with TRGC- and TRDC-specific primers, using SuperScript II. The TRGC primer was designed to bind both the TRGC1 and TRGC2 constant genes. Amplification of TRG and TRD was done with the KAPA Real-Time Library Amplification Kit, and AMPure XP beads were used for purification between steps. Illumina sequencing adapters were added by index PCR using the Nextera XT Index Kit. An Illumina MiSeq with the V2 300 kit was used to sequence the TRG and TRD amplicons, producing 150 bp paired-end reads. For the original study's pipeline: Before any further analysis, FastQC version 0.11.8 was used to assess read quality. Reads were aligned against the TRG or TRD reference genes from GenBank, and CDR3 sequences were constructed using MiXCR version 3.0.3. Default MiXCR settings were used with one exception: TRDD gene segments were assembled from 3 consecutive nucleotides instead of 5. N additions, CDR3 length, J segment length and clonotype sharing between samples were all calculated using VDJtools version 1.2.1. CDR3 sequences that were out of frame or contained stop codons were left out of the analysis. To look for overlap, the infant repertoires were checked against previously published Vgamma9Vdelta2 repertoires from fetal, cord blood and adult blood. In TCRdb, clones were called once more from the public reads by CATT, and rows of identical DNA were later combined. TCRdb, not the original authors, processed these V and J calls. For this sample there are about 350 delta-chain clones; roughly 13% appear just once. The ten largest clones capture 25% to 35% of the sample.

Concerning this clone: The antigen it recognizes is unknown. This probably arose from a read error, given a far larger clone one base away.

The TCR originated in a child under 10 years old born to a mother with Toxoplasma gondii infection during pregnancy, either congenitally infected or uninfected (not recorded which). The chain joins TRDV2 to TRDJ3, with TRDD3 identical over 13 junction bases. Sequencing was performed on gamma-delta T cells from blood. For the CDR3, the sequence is CARDSVLGDTRQMFF. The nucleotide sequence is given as TGTGCCCGTGACTCCGTACTGGGGGATACGCGACAGATGTTTTTC.